Sequencing of this T cell receptor (beta chain) was carried out in a study of a mutant IDH1 vaccine in newly diagnosed glioma. Study at large: Vaccinations were initiated 4-6 weeks following radiotherapy alone, or were given together with temozolomide cycles. Among treated patients, around 60% were male and 37.5% female, and mean age was about 41 years.

As for this clone: What it binds is not known.

Germline assignment: CDR1 GTSNPN and CDR2 SVGIG (reference sequence). This CDR3 spans 10 amino acids. Repertoires were generated with immunoSEQ multiplex PCR, while TCRdb's copy carries only in-frame clones and drops some. The sample lists approximately 51,000 clones, more than 70% occurring once. The time point denotes: week 5, during vaccination. Topical imiquimod was applied with each vaccine dose, which held 300 ug of mutant IDH1 20-mer peptide. The genes are TRBV30 and TRBJ2-5, with D possibly being TRBD2 (5 bases). The J call may not be correct, given that the DNA end is closer to TRBJ2-7. This sample comprised PBMCs, obtained from a glioma patient whose treatment included an IDH1 peptide vaccine. The clonotype originates from a woman aged 40-49 years with glioma. CDR3 DNA sequence: TGTGCCTGCGGGGTATACGAGCAGTACTTC. This gives the protein CACGVYEQYF.